Listed here are 23 T cell receptor beta chains from one sample, sequenced in a study of glioma-infiltrating T cells after dendritic cell vaccination. Generated by immunoSEQ multiplex PCR, the TCRdb table keeps only in-frame clones and is missing some. The sample has roughly 100,000 clones, around 91% seen once. Time point: after dendritic cell vaccination, including at tumor progression/relapse. Sequencing was performed on blood, taken after dendritic cell vaccination. Receptor source: a human donor with glioblastoma.

The chain has TRBV29-1 and TRBJ1-2; D is unresolved. CDR3 length equals 11 residues. CDR1 SQVTM and CDR2 ANQGSEA come from the germline V gene. V lost 3 bases, J lost 8 bases, and 10 bases lay in between. The CDR3: CSVEVYGGYTF. CDR3 nucleotide sequence: TGCAGCGTTGAGGTGTACGGGGGCTACACCTTC. The full variable domain, its missing parts supplied by reference TRBV29-1 and TRBJ1-2, is SAVISQKPSRDICQRGTSLTIQCQVDSQVTMMFWYRQQPGQSLTLIATANQGSEATYESGFVIDKFPISRPNLTFSTLTVSNMSPEDSSIYLCSVEVYGGYTFGSGTRLTVV.

This clone was observed a single time. The rearrangement uses TRBV27 and TRBJ1-1; weak D call: TRBD1 (6 bases). This CDR3 is 12 amino acids long. The V end lost 6 bases, the J end lost 1 base, and 6 bases lay between the germline ends. CDR1 MNHEY and CDR2 SMNVEV come from the germline V gene (reference sequence). The DNA for the CDR3 is TGTGCCAGCAGAGGGGGGAACACTGAAGCTTTCTTT. Residues: CASRGGNTEAFF.

The gene calls are TRBV5-6 and TRBJ2-3; D is possibly TRBD1 (5 bases). The V and J ends lost 3 bases and 1 base respectively, with 6 bases between them. The CDR3 length is 13 residues. Germline lookup yields CDR1 SGHDT and CDR2 YYEEEE. The CDR3 nucleotides are TGTGCCAGCAGCTGGGGCCGCACAGATACGCAGTATTTT. As protein: CASSWGRTDTQYF. Full variable domain (rest looked up from reference TRBV5-6 and TRBJ2-3): DAGVTQSPTHLIKTRGQQVTLRCSPKSGHDTVSWYQQALGQGPQFIFQYYEEEERQRGNFPDRFSGHQFPNYSSELNVNALLLGDSALYLCASSWGRTDTQYFGPGTRLTVL.

The chain employs TRBV27 and TRBJ1-6; D might be TRBD1 (5 bases). The CDR3 runs 14 residues. Trimming left V 1 base short and J 7 bases short, with 8 bases between. Germline V gene data show CDR1 as MNHEY and CDR2 as SMNVEV (reference sequence). The CDR3 here is CASSLYRLNSPLHF. CDR3 DNA sequence: TGTGCCAGCAGTTTATACAGGCTAAATTCACCCCTCCACTTT.

This chain joins TRBV14 and TRBJ2-1; D is perhaps TRBD2 (5 bases). Germline loops: CDR1 SGHDN, CDR2 FVKESK. V gave up 4 bases and J gave up 3 bases, with 13 bases separating them. The CDR3 extends over 15 amino acids. CDR3 region: CASSPLASLYNEQFF. In nucleotides, the CDR3 is TGTGCCAGCAGCCCCCTAGCTTCGCTCTACAATGAGCAGTTCTTC.

The CDR3 is CASSPDRGSNYGYTF. CDR3 DNA: TGCGCCAGCAGTCCGGACAGGGGGTCTAACTATGGCTACACCTTC. The rearrangement links TRBV10-2 to TRBJ1-2; the match to TRBD1 covers 10 bases. V lost 5 bases to trimming and J lost 0 bases; unmatched junction nucleotides: 3. The CDR3 has 15 amino acids. Germline V gene data show CDR1 as WSHSY and CDR2 as SAAADI.

V is TRBV30 and J is TRBJ1-5, with D tentatively TRBD1 (5 bases). Germline V lookup: CDR1 GTSNPN, CDR2 SVGIG (reference sequence). V dropped 4 bases and J dropped 6 bases, with 10 bases sitting between them. CDR3 size: 12 residues. CDR3 coding DNA: TGTGCCTGGAAGTCGGGACTTCAGCCCCAGCATTTT. This codes for CAWKSGLQPQHF.

Only a few counts were recorded for this clone. The V call is TRBV5-6, the J call TRBJ2-7; D not resolved. V lost 4 bases, J lost 4 bases, and 15 bases lay in between. The CDR3 runs to 14 residues. The germline V gene has CDR1 SGHDT and CDR2 YYEEEE. In DNA form, the CDR3 reads TGTGCCAGCAGCCTGTCGGCGGAGCGATACGAGCAGTACTTC. Translated: CASSLSAERYEQYF.

CDR3 in amino acids: CASSYANRFGYTF. The CDR3 DNA reads as TGTGCCAGCAGTTACGCGAATCGGTTCGGCTACACCTTC. This chain joins TRBV6-5 and TRBJ1-2; no reliable D call. Germline V gene data show CDR1 as MNHEY and CDR2 as SVGAGI. Trimming removed 2 bases from V and 8 bases from J, with 12 bases in between. The length of the CDR3 is 13 residues.

The J gene is TRBJ1-2, the V gene TRBV28; 8 bases are shared with TRBD1. CDR1 and CDR2 (germline): MDHEN, SYDVKM. V dropped 2 bases and J dropped 2; count of bases not matched to a gene: 1. The CDR3 consists of 14 residues. CDR3 DNA sequence: TGTGCCAGCAGTTTAGGGGACAGGAACTATGGCTACACCTTC. Translation: CASSLGDRNYGYTF.

As for this clone: A read error may produce the germline difference seen at one junction end. This sample also contains other DNA sequences that code for the same CDR3. The chain joins TRBV7-9 to TRBJ1-6; 10 bases agree with TRBD1. Germline V gene sequence: CDR1 SEHNR, CDR2 FQNEAQ (reference sequence). The CDR3 is 12 amino acids. Written as DNA, the CDR3 is TGTGCAACGGGGACAGGGGATTCCCCCCTCCACTTT. Protein sequence: CATGTGDSPLHF.

This sequence joins TRBV6-1 and TRBJ2-5; 9 bases map to TRBD1. The CDR3 spans 14 residues. Trimming at V came to 6 bases and at J to 4 bases, leaving 6 bases not matched to a gene. The germline V gene has CDR1 MNHNS and CDR2 SASEGT. This CDR3 reads CASRRTGVGETQYF. In DNA, the CDR3 is TGTGCCAGCAGGAGGACAGGGGTGGGAGAGACCCAGTACTTC.

The chain couples TRBV11-2 to TRBJ2-3; 9 bases are shared with TRBD1. CDR3 length: 15 amino acids. Germline V gene lookup returns CDR1 SGHAT and CDR2 FQNNGV. J was trimmed by 3 bases and V by 5 bases; bases with no gene match: 6. The CDR3 loop reads CASSRTGVRTDTQYF. The CDR3 nucleotides are TGTGCCAGCAGCCGGACAGGGGTACGGACAGATACGCAGTATTTT.

The chain carries TRBV7-9 and TRBJ1-4, with D tentatively TRBD1 (6 bases). CDR1 SEHNR and CDR2 FQNEAQ come from the germline V gene (reference sequence). The CDR3 has 16 amino acids. V lost 0 bases and J lost 7, with 15 bases in between. The CDR3 loop reads CASSLAEQGSSEKLFF. DNA for the CDR3: TGTGCCAGCAGCTTAGCAGAGCAGGGGTCTAGTGAAAAACTGTTTTTT.

The CDR3 sequence: CASSIRQSYEQYF. The CDR3 DNA follows: TGTGCCAGCTCAATTCGACAGTCCTACGAGCAGTACTTC. V and J are TRBV18 and TRBJ2-7; D perhaps matches TRBD1 (5 bases). Germline CDR1 and CDR2: KGHSH and LQKENI. The ends were cut back, 5 bases at V and 1 base at J, with 9 bases in the middle. This CDR3 contains 13 residues.

With regard to this clone: The sample has other DNA sequences that encode this CDR3 too. The chain joins TRBV30 to TRBJ2-7; the D gene is possibly TRBD1 (5 bases). The germline V and J ends were trimmed by 2 bases and 4 bases, with 21 bases remaining between them. This CDR3 is 16 amino acids long. Germline V gene sequence: CDR1 GTSNPN, CDR2 SVGIG (reference sequence). The CDR3 DNA reads TGTGCCTGGAGTCCTCCCAGGACAACGCCTTCTTACGAGCAGTACTTC. Protein: CAWSPPRTTPSYEQYF.

This clone appeared a single time. This sequence joins TRBV5-1 and TRBJ2-2; 9 positions match TRBD2. Trimming at V came to 2 bases and at J to 7 bases, leaving 15 bases not matched to a gene. Germline-derived CDR1 and CDR2 are SGHRS and YFSETQ. This CDR3 region has 18 residues. This chain's CDR3 is CASSFIGGRAGTVGELFF. The CDR3 region has the DNA TGCGCCAGCAGCTTCATCGGCGGGAGGGCCGGGACCGTCGGGGAGCTGTTTTTT.

The chain carries TRBV6-1 and TRBJ1-1, with TRBD1 as a possible D gene (6 bases). Germline V gives CDR1 MNHNS, CDR2 SASEGT. The CDR3 is 13 residues long. The V end was cut by 5 bases, the J end by 1 base, with 8 bases between. Written as DNA, the CDR3 is TGTGCCAGCAGTTGGGGACAGAACACTGAAGCTTTCTTT. Its translation: CASSWGQNTEAFF.

The chain couples TRBV19 to TRBJ1-1, with D maybe TRBD1 (6 bases). This CDR3 is 14 amino acids long. Germline CDR1 reads LNHDA; CDR2 reads SQIVND (reference sequence). The V end was cut by 0 bases, the J end by 3 bases, with 8 bases between. The CDR3 loop reads CASSIDRGDTEAFF. The CDR3 DNA reads TGTGCCAGTAGTATAGACAGGGGTGACACTGAAGCTTTCTTT.

The chain combines TRBV7-6 with TRBJ2-2; 7 bases match TRBD1. Germline CDR1 SGHVS, CDR2 FNYEAQ. The CDR3 covers 15 residues. V lost 5 bases to trimming and J lost 0 bases; unmatched junction nucleotides: 3. The DNA for the CDR3 is TGTGCCAGCAGCCCAGGGACAGCGAACACCGGGGAGCTGTTTTTT. Protein product: CASSPGTANTGELFF. The variable domain in full, completed from reference TRBV7-6 and TRBJ2-2, reads GAGVSQSPRYKVTKRGQDVALRCDPISGHVSLYWYRQALGQGPEFLTYFNYEAQQDKSGLPNDRFSAERPEGSISTLTIQRTEQRDSAMYRCASSPGTANTGELFFGEGSRLTVL.

This sequence joins TRBV7-8 and TRBJ1-5, with unresolved D. The CDR3 has 15 amino acids. Germline values: CDR1 SGHVS, CDR2 FQNEAQ. V lost 0 bases, J lost 5 bases, and 11 bases lay in between. CDR3 bases: TGTGCCAGCAGCTTAGCAAGGTGGGGAGATCAGCCCCAGCATTTT. Translated: CASSLARWGDQPQHF.

This clone has a single count. V is TRBV18 and J is TRBJ2-5; D gene uncertain. The germline CDR1 and CDR2 sequences are KGHSH and LQKENI. The CDR3 runs 12 residues. V dropped 2 bases and J dropped 5 bases, with 6 bases sitting between them. The CDR3, as DNA: TGTGCCAGCTCACCATTCCCGGAGACCCAGTACTTC. This sequence encodes CASSPFPETQYF. The complete variable domain, with remaining parts taken from reference TRBV18 and TRBJ2-5, reads NAGVMQNPRHLVRRRGQEARLRCSPMKGHSHVYWYRQLPEEGLKFMVYLQKENIIDESGMPKERFSAEFPKEGPSILRIQQVVRGDSAAYFCASSPFPETQYFGPGTRLLVL.

The chain combines TRBV6-1 with TRBJ1-2; 7 positions match TRBD1. CDR1 is MNHNS and CDR2 is SASEGT in the germline V gene. Unmatched junction bases numbered 10, after V lost 8 bases and J lost 4 bases. The CDR3 runs to 14 residues. The CDR3 DNA is TGTGCCAGCGATCCGGTAACAGGGGTCTATGGCTACACCTTC. Protein sequence: CASDPVTGVYGYTF.